The 6 T cell receptor beta chains presented below share a single source sample, sequenced in a study of T cell repertoires in cytomegalovirus infection. Their antigens remain unidentified. TCRdb independently ran MiXCR on the reads; one entry per CDR3 protein. The data hold approximately 73,000 distinct CDR3 sequences, with approximately 39% observed a single time. The sample in question was CD8+ T cells from cultured PBMCs, obtained from culture after CMV antigen stimulation. These receptors came from a human donor in good health (CMV status not recorded). Some clones in this sample may be carry-over from other donors' samples.

The rearrangement joins TRBV4-1 to TRBJ2-2; D may be TRBD1 (6 bases). The CDR3 has 19 amino acids. Trimming cost V 3 bases and J 1 base, with 21 bases left between them. From germline, CDR1 is MGHRA and CDR2 YSYEKL. As DNA, the CDR3 is TGCGCCAGCAGCCACCCCCCCAAAGTAGGGACACAGAACACCGGGGAGCTGTTTTTT. Amino acid sequence: CASSHPPKVGTQNTGELFF.

The chain carries TRBV4-1 and TRBJ2-1; the D is unclear. In germline, CDR1 is MGHRA, CDR2 YSYEKL. The CDR3 loop spans 12 amino acids. Trimming took 5 bases from V and 7 from J, leaving 9 bases between them. CDR3 DNA: TGCGCCAGCAGCGGAAGGGTAAATGAGCAGTTCTTC. Protein: CASSGRVNEQFF.

At least ten counts were recorded for this clonotype. The chain has TRBV6-1 and TRBJ1-3; D uncertain. The CDR3 has 15 residues. V gave up 5 bases and J gave up 0 bases, with 11 bases separating them. Germline CDR1 reads MNHNS; CDR2 reads SASEGT. The CDR3 region is CASSPSRGSGNTIYF. CDR3 sequence (DNA): TGTGCCAGCAGTCCCTCCCGCGGCTCTGGAAACACCATATATTTT.

V gene TRBV27 combines with J gene TRBJ1-5, with no clear D. Germline assignment: CDR1 MNHEY and CDR2 SMNVEV (reference sequence). The CDR3 is 14 amino acids. V was shortened by 5 bases and J by 4 bases, with 12 bases between the two germline ends. DNA for the CDR3: TGTGCCAGCAGTCCTACGGGGAATAATCAGCCCCAGCATTTT. Its translation: CASSPTGNNQPQHF.

The chain employs TRBV28 and TRBJ1-5; a possible D gene is TRBD1 (6 bases). This CDR3 comprises 15 residues. Trimming left V 8 bases short and J 3 bases short, with 17 bases between. Germline CDR1 and CDR2: MDHEN and SYDVKM. The chain's CDR3 is CASGGNRVFNQPQHF. The CDR3, as DNA: TGTGCCAGCGGCGGGAACAGGGTCTTCAATCAGCCCCAGCATTTT.

CDR3 DNA: TGTGCCAGCAGTGAAATTGTGGGGCGGACATACAATGAGCAGTTCTTC. Amino acids: CASSEIVGRTYNEQFF. The chain carries TRBV6-1 and TRBJ2-1; TRBD1 might be the D (5 bases). Per germline, CDR1 MNHNS and CDR2 SASEGT. CDR3 length equals 16 residues. Trimming left V 2 bases short and J 4 bases short, with 15 bases between.